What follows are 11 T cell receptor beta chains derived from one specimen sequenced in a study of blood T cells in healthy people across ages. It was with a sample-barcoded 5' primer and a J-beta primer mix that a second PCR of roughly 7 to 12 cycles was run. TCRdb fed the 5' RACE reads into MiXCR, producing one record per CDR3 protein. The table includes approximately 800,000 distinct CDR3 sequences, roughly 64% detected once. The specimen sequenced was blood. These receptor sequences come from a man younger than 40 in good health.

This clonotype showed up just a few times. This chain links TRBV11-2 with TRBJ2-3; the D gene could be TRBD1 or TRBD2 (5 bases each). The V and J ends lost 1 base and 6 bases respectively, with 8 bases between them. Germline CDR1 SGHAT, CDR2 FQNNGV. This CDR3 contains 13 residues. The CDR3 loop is CASSLGGIDTQYF. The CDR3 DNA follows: TGTGCCAGCAGCTTAGGGGGGATCGATACGCAGTATTTT.

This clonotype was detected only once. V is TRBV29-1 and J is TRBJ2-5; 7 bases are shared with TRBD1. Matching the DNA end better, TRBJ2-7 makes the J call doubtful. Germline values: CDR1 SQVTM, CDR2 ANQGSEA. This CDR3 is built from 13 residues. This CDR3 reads CSVLGTDTYEQYF. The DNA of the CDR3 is TGCAGCGTTCTGGGGACAGATACCTACGAGCAGTACTTC.

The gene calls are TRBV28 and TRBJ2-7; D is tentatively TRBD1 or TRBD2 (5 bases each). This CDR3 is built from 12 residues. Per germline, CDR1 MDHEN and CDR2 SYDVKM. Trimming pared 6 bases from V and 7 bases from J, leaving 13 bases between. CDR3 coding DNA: TGTGCCAGCAGGGGGGATTCCTTGGAGCAGTACTTC. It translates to CASRGDSLEQYF.

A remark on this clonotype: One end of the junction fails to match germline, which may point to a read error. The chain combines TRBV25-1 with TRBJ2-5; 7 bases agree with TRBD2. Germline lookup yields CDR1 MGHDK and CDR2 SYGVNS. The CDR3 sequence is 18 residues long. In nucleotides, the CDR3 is TGCGCCAGCAGTGCCTCTGGAATACGGGGGGACGCGTGGGAGACCCAGTACTTC. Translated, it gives CASSASGIRGDAWETQYF.

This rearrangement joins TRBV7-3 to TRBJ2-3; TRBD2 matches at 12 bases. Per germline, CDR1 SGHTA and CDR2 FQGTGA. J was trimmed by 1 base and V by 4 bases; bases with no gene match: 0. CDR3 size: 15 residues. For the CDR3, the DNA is TGTGCCAGCAGCTCTAGCGGGAGGGGCACAGATACGCAGTATTTT. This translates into CASSSSGRGTDTQYF.

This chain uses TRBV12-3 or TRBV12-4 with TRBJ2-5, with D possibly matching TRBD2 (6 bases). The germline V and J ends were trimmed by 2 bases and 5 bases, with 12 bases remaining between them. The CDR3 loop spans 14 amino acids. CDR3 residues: CASSLTGGRETQYF. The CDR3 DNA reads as TGTGCCAGCAGTTTAACCGGGGGACGGGAGACCCAGTACTTC.

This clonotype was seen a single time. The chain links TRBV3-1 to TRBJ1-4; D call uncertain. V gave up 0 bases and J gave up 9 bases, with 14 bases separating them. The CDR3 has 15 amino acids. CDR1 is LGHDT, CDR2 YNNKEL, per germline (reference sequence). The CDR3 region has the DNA TGTGCCAGCAGCCAAGATGGGTTAGGATCCAAAAAACTGTTTTTT. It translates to CASSQDGLGSKKLFF.

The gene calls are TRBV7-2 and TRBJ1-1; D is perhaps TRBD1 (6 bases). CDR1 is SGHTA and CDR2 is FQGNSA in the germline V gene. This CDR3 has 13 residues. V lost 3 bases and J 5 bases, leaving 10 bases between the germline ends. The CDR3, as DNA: TGTGCCAGCAGCTTCAGGGGTGGGACTGAAGCTTTCTTT. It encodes CASSFRGGTEAFF.

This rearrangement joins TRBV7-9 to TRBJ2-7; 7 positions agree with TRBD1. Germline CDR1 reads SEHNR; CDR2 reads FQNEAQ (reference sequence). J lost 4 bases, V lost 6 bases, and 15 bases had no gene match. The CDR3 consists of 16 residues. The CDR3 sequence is CASSRTGPTGHYEQYF. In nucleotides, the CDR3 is TGTGCCAGCAGTAGGACAGGCCCCACCGGCCATTACGAGCAGTACTTC. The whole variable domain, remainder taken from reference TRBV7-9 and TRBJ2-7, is DTGVSQNPRHKITKRGQNVTFRCDPISEHNRLYWYRQTLGQGPEFLTYFQNEAQLEKSRLLSDRFSAERPKGSFSTLEIQRTEQGDSAMYLCASSRTGPTGHYEQYFGPGTRLTVT.

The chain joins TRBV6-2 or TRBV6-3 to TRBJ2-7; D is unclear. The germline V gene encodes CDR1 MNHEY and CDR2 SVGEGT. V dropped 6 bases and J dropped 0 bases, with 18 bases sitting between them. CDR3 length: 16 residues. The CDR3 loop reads CASSPGRVWSSYEQYF. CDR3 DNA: TGTGCCAGCAGCCCAGGACGTGTCTGGAGCTCCTACGAGCAGTACTTC.

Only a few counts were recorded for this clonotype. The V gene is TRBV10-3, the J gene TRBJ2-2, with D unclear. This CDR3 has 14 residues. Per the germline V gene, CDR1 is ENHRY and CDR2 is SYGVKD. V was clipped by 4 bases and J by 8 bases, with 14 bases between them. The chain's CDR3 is CAISGYDQTGELFF. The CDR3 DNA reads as TGTGCCATCAGTGGCTACGATCAGACGGGGGAGCTGTTTTTT.